The next 15 T cell receptor beta chains were all read from a single sample in a study of memory CD4+ T cells and cytomegalovirus serostatus. Single viable CD3+CD4+CD8-CD45RO+ cells were sorted as the memory CD4+ T cells. The table came from immunoSEQ multiplex PCR; TCRdb's copy has only in-frame clones and leaves some out. Among about 57,000 clones listed, 70% to 85% were seen once. Sequencing was done on a sample of memory CD4+ T cells from blood. The receptors were sampled from an adult in good health and CMV-seronegative.

This clone was picked up one time. This rearrangement joins TRBV6-6 to TRBJ1-6, with D possibly being TRBD1 (5 bases). The CDR3 sequence is 15 residues long. V was pared by 0 bases and J by 7 bases, with 10 bases between. Looked up from germline, CDR1 is MNHNY and CDR2 is SVGAGI (reference sequence). The CDR3 nucleotides read TGTGCCAGCAGTTACTCCGGGACGGGGAATTCACCCCTCCACTTT. Its protein is CASSYSGTGNSPLHF.

The CDR3 bases are TGTGCCAGCAGTGACCGGGGGGGCCTTCTTGAGCAGTTCTTC. Its protein product is CASSDRGGLLEQFF. The chain links TRBV2 to TRBJ2-1; TRBD2 matches at 8 bases. Germline V gives CDR1 SNHLY, CDR2 FYNNEI. This CDR3 is 14 amino acids long. The junction had 7 bases not matched to a gene; V was cut back by 3 bases and J by 9 bases.

The V gene is TRBV5-6, the J gene TRBJ1-2; TRBD1 might be the D (6 bases). Germline CDR1 and CDR2: SGHDT and YYEEEE. This CDR3 has 14 residues. Trimming left V 4 bases short and J 5 bases short, with 15 bases between. DNA for the CDR3: TGTGCCAGCAGCCCCTCCGGGGGCGCGTATGGCTACACCTTC. Encoded protein: CASSPSGGAYGYTF.

J is TRBJ2-1 and V is TRBV29-1, with D tentatively TRBD2 (6 bases). There are 15 residues in the CDR3. V lost 5 bases and J lost 0, with 14 bases in between. Germline loops: CDR1 SQVTM, CDR2 ANQGSEA. The CDR3 sequence: CSVRAAGGSYNEQFF. The CDR3 region has the DNA TGCAGCGTTCGCGCAGCGGGTGGCTCCTACAATGAGCAGTTCTTC.

The chain recombines TRBV25-1 with TRBJ2-5, with D unclear. The length of the CDR3 is 14 residues. The V and J ends lost 5 bases and 4 bases respectively, with 14 bases between them. The V gene's germline CDR1 is MGHDK and CDR2 SYGVNS. DNA of the CDR3: TGTGCCAGCAGTTCCCGGGTGTACGGAGAGACCCAGTACTTC. This gives the protein CASSSRVYGETQYF.

The V call is TRBV18, the J call TRBJ2-4; D unresolved. CDR3 length equals 14 residues. CDR1 and CDR2 from the germline V gene are KGHSH and LQKENI. Trimming left V 0 bases short and J 2 bases short, with 5 bases between. CDR3 sequence reads: CASSPPSTKNIQYF. DNA for the CDR3: TGTGCCAGCTCACCACCGTCGACCAAAAACATTCAGTACTTC.

This clone was seen once. This rearrangement joins TRBV21-1 to TRBJ1-5. TRBV21-1 represents a pseudogene. This CDR3 region has 16 residues. CDR3 in amino acids: CASSNLRIYSNQPQHF. The CDR3 coding sequence is TGTGCCAGCAGCAATTTGCGCATATATAGCAATCAGCCCCAGCATTTT.

This clone was seen only a few times. The chain links TRBV30 to TRBJ2-7; unclear D gene. Trimming removed 3 bases at V and 2 bases at J, with 8 bases between. Germline CDR1 is GTSNPN and CDR2 is SVGIG (reference sequence). The CDR3 contains 12 residues. CDR3 in DNA: TGTGCCTGGAGGAGTGGGGCCTACGAGCAGTACTTC. It encodes CAWRSGAYEQYF.

The chain combines TRBV10-3 with TRBJ2-1, with D tentatively TRBD1 or TRBD2 (6 bases each). The V and J ends lost 6 bases and 0 bases respectively, with 18 bases between them. CDR3 size: 17 residues. Per germline, CDR1 ENHRY and CDR2 SYGVKD. The CDR3 DNA sequence: TGTGCCATCAGCCCCGGGGGCAACACTATCTCCTACAATGAGCAGTTCTTC. The encoded protein is CAISPGGNTISYNEQFF.

This chain connects TRBV21-1 to TRBJ1-6. TRBV21-1 is labeled a pseudogene. CDR3 length: 13 residues. CDR3 amino acids: CASSKAETGALHF. The CDR3 nucleotides read TGTGCCAGCAGCAAAGCTGAAACGGGCGCCCTCCACTTT.

The chain is built from TRBV18 and TRBJ2-5; D is uncertain. The CDR3 is 11 amino acids. Trimming took off 2 bases at V and 6 bases at J, with 4 bases between the two ends. The germline CDR1 and CDR2 sequences are KGHSH and LQKENI. CDR3 nucleotide sequence: TGTGCCAGCTCACCAGAGAAGACCCAGTACTTC. It specifies CASSPEKTQYF.

The chain recombines TRBV18 with TRBJ1-4; 8 bases map to TRBD1. The length of the CDR3 is 15 residues. The V gene's germline CDR1 is KGHSH and CDR2 LQKENI. V lost 4 bases, J lost 0 bases, and 1 base stayed unmatched. The chain's CDR3 is CASSRTGSTNEKLFF. In nucleotides, the CDR3 is TGTGCCAGCTCACGGACAGGGTCAACTAATGAAAAACTGTTTTTT. Using reference TRBV18 and TRBJ1-4 for the parts outside the CDR3, the full variable domain is NAGVMQNPRHLVRRRGQEARLRCSPMKGHSHVYWYRQLPEEGLKFMVYLQKENIIDESGMPKERFSAEFPKEGPSILRIQQVVRGDSAAYFCASSRTGSTNEKLFFGSGTQLSVL.

The rearrangement joins TRBV9 to TRBJ2-1, with 11 positions matching TRBD2. The ends lost 3 bases at V and 4 bases at J; junction bases unmatched: 6. The V gene's germline CDR1 is SGDLS and CDR2 YYNGEE. The CDR3 consists of 16 residues. For the CDR3, the DNA is TGTGCCAGCAGCGCCCTAGCGGGAGGCATGTACAATGAGCAGTTCTTC. This gives the protein CASSALAGGMYNEQFF.

This chain uses TRBV27 with TRBJ2-7; no clear D. The CDR3 totals 16 residues. V was clipped by 5 bases and J by 4 bases, with 21 bases between them. Looked up from germline, CDR1 is MNHEY and CDR2 is SMNVEV (reference sequence). The CDR3 loop reads CASSQFPPVQGYEQYF. The CDR3 nucleotides are TGTGCCAGCAGTCAATTCCCCCCGGTTCAAGGGTACGAGCAGTACTTC.

CDR3 sequence reads: CASSVATGEGNIQYF. CDR3 in DNA: TGTGCCAGCAGCGTAGCTACAGGGGAGGGGAACATTCAGTACTTC. The chain recombines TRBV9 with TRBJ2-4, with D perhaps being TRBD1 or TRBD2 (7 bases each). V was clipped by 0 bases and J by 7 bases, with 14 bases between them. This CDR3 is built from 15 residues. Germline CDR1 is SGDLS and CDR2 is YYNGEE.